The subject of this entry is one T cell receptor (beta chain). No antigen is known for it. At one end, the junction sequence differs from germline, possibly due to a read error. Sorted unstimulated T cells and proliferating T cells recovered from mixed lymphocyte reactions were subjected to TCRbeta CDR3 sequencing. Fresh whole blood from 9 to 10 HLA-typed healthy donors served as the source for isolating PBMCs. These data are taken from a study of siplizumab effects on memory and regulatory T cells (dated by TCRdb to about 2019). In terms of the full investigation: The effect of the anti-CD2 antibody siplizumab on alloreactive T-cell subsets was examined in allogeneic mixed lymphocyte reactions constructed from human PBMCs. Study-wide findings and limitations: Siplizumab significantly reduced the cumulative frequency of alloreactive sequences traceable to unstimulated CD4+ memory T cells. The suppressive function of proliferating Tregs from siplizumab cultures was not functionally confirmed. Sequences below about 10^-5 frequency were poorly captured, so only a minor fraction of alloreactive clones could be mapped to unstimulated subsets. About 80-96% of proliferating CD4+ or CD8+ clones could not be given a naive or memory phenotype. Of the alloreactive CD4+ clones that could be mapped, the Treg-derived share averaged around 64% with siplizumab compared with 25% to 30% in control reactions. Unstimulated naive T cells appeared more diverse than memory T cells, and naive cells seemed to contribute substantially to the alloresponse.

The CDR3 contains 13 residues, cysteine and phenylalanine counted. The entry retains the CDR3 DNA only, 39 bases that are in frame from base 1. For CDR1 and CDR2, the germline V gene lists MNHNS and SASEGT. Receptor amplification or capture employed the immunoSEQ multiplex PCR assay. The deep sequencing platform assayed around 10^5 TCR templates per sample. Genomic DNA extracted from sorted T cells was used for TCRbeta CDR3 sequencing. From the authors' description of their analysis: The R programming language was used for the clonal analysis of the TCRbeta CDR3 data. Alloreactive CD4+ and CD8+ clones were identified by comparing unstimulated samples to CFSE-low samples taken after the reaction. Regulatory or non-regulatory origin of alloreactive CD4+ clones was assigned by matching sequences to the sorted unstimulated Treg and non-Treg repertoires. Entries here come from immuneACCESS through TCRdb and include only in-frame sequences with V and J called. Some clones fail to appear in such tables; in the studies checked, an unresolved V gene covers under half of the shortfall, and the cause of the remainder is unknown. V and J calls and clone size come straight from that table; D and trimming were deduced from the DNA. The sample contains about 100,000 clones, more than 90% of them found a single time. The ten largest clonotypes hold approximately 2.7% of the sample.

Rearrangement joined TRBV6-1 to TRBJ1-2; there is no confident call for the D gene. The origin of this receptor is a human donor in good health. Some clones in this sample may be carry-over from other donors' samples. Sequenced: CD4+ T cells sorted from blood. The CDR3 region has the sequence CASSERRTYSYTF. The DNA reads as follows: TGTGCCAGCAGTGAACGCAGGACCTATAGCTACACCTTC.